This section outlines one T cell receptor beta chain sequence together with its context. This sample stems from a study of blood T cell repertoires in COVID-19. Germline CDR1 is MNHEY and CDR2 is SMNVEV (reference sequence). With V trimmed by 6 bases and J by 4 bases, 12 bases remained unmatched. This CDR3 spans 16 amino acids. TCRdb's table, derived via immunoSEQ multiplex PCR, lists solely in-frame clones and lacks some. The sample has some 220,000 clones, 75% to 85% seen once; the top ten hold 2.4%. Sequencing input: peripheral blood. V and J are TRBV27 and TRBJ2-5, with 9 bases lining up with TRBD1. The clonotype comes from a woman aged 70-85 years with COVID-19, enrolled during active disease. DNA for the CDR3: TGTGCCAGCAGGCACCAAAAAACAGGGGGCGGAGAGACCCAGTACTTC. It translates to CASRHQKTGGGETQYF.